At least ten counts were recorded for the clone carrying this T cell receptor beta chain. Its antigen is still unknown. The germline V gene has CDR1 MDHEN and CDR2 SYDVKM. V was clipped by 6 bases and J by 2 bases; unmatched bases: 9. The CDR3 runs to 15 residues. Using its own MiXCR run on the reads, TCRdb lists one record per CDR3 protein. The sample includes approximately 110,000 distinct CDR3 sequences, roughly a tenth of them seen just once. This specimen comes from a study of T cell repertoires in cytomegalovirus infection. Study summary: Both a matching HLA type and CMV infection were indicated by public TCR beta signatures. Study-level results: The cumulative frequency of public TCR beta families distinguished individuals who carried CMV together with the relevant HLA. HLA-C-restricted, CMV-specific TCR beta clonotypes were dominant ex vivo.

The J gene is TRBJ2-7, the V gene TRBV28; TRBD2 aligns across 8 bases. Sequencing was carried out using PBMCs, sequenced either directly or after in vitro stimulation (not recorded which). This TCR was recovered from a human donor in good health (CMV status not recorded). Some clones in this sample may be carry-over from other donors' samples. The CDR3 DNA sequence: TGTGCCAGCAGGCCGGGGGGGAGCCGAACCTACGAGCAGTACTTC. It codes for CASRPGGSRTYEQYF.